The 21 T cell receptor beta chains given below trace back to one sample, sequenced in a study of identical twins. MiXCR was run by TCRdb on the 5' RACE reads, yielding one entry per CDR3 protein. The table lists hundreds of thousands of distinct CDR3 sequences, approximately 9% of them singletons. The sequenced sample consisted of memory (CD45RO+) T cells sorted from blood. Receptors originate from a woman in her late teens or twenties in good health.

The chain joins TRBV5-6 to TRBJ2-2; D possibly corresponds to TRBD1 (5 bases). Germline CDR1 SGHDT, CDR2 YYEEEE. The CDR3 has 15 residues. The V end was cut by 1 base, the J end by 0 bases, with 7 bases between. The CDR3 bases are TGTGCCAGCAGCTTGTTCAGGGCGAACACCGGGGAGCTGTTTTTT. Encoded protein: CASSLFRANTGELFF.

V is TRBV12-3 or TRBV12-4 and J is TRBJ2-1; a possible D gene is TRBD1 (6 bases). The CDR3 runs 12 residues. The V gene lost 5 bases and the J gene lost 15 bases, with 17 bases spanning the gap. The CDR3 DNA reads as TGTGCCAGCAGTCGGATTACAGGGATTTCGTTCTTC. As protein: CASSRITGISFF.

V is TRBV20-1 and J is TRBJ2-7; D uncertain. The CDR3 contains 14 residues. Germline CDR1 DFQATT, CDR2 SNEGSKA (reference sequence). V dropped 3 bases and J dropped 6 bases, with 18 bases sitting between them. The CDR3 sequence is CSARRSPQEVEQYF. CDR3 DNA sequence: TGCAGTGCTAGGAGGTCCCCCCAAGAGGTCGAGCAGTACTTC.

This clonotype came up many times. V is TRBV7-9 and J is TRBJ2-1; 10 bases map to TRBD2. V dropped 1 base and J dropped 5; count of bases not matched to a gene: 8. The CDR3 length is 17 residues. CDR1 is SEHNR, CDR2 FQNEAQ, per germline (reference sequence). The CDR3 protein is CASSLGGSGRFHNEQFF. For the CDR3, the DNA is TGTGCCAGCAGCTTAGGCGGTAGCGGGAGGTTTCACAATGAGCAGTTCTTC.

A few counts support this clonotype. The chain employs TRBV20-1 and TRBJ1-5; a weak D match, TRBD1 (5 bases). V was pared by 5 bases and J by 0 bases, with 14 bases between. CDR1 DFQATT and CDR2 SNEGSKA come from the germline V gene (reference sequence). This CDR3 comprises 15 residues. CDR3 amino acids: CSAPSGGDSNQPQHF. The CDR3 DNA reads TGCAGTGCTCCCTCGGGGGGGGATAGCAATCAGCCCCAGCATTTT.

This clonotype appeared many times. V is TRBV12-3 or TRBV12-4 and J is TRBJ1-2; D call uncertain. Trimming shortened V by 5 bases and J by 3 bases, and 7 bases separated the two germline ends. This CDR3 region has 12 residues. CDR3 region: CASSLGYYGYTF. CDR3 nucleotide sequence: TGTGCCAGCAGTCTGGGATACTATGGCTACACCTTC.

V and J are TRBV11-3 and TRBJ2-5; TRBD2 agrees at 11 bases. CDR1 and CDR2 (germline): SGHNT, YENEEA. The trim removed 1 base at V and 14 bases at J, leaving 9 bases unmatched. This CDR3 has 14 residues. CDR3 in DNA: TGTGCCAGCAGCTTAGCTAGCGGGGGGAACCTACAATACTTC. This sequence encodes CASSLASGGNLQYF.

In its sample, this clonotype was seen many times. J is TRBJ1-5 and V is TRBV6-5; 7 bases fit TRBD1. V lost 7 bases, J lost 1 base, and 4 bases stayed unmatched. The CDR3 consists of 14 residues. Germline V gene lookup returns CDR1 MNHEY and CDR2 SVGAGI. In nucleotides, the CDR3 is TGTGCCAGCAACCCGACAGGGAGCAATCAGCCCCAGCATTTT. Protein sequence: CASNPTGSNQPQHF.

In this sample, this clonotype turned up a few times. The chain joins TRBV7-2 to TRBJ1-4; TRBD1 might be the D (5 bases). Trimming took 5 bases from V and 9 from J, leaving 16 bases between them. This CDR3 region has 14 residues. Looked up from germline, CDR1 is SGHTA and CDR2 is FQGNSA. CDR3 sequence (DNA): TGTGCCAGCAGCATGGGACTTCTAACTCAAAAACTGTTTTTT. It yields the protein CASSMGLLTQKLFF.

This clonotype was seen a few times. The chain carries TRBV11-2 and TRBJ1-2, with 7 bases fitting TRBD1. V lost 3 bases, J lost 12 bases, and 10 bases stayed unmatched. Germline CDR1 SGHAT, CDR2 FQNNGV. The CDR3 has 13 amino acids. CDR3 DNA: TGTGCCAGCAGCTTTATGGCCGGACAGGAGGACACCTTC. It specifies CASSFMAGQEDTF. Full variable domain (missing parts from reference TRBV11-2 and TRBJ1-2): EAGVAQSPRYKIIEKRQSVAFWCNPISGHATLYWYQQILGQGPKLLIQFQNNGVVDDSQLPKDRFSAERLKGVDSTLKIQPAKLEDSAVYLCASSFMAGQEDTFGSGTRLTVV.

This clonotype was observed a few times. The CDR3 here is CASTQGGDTQYF. CDR3 sequence (DNA): TGTGCCAGCACACAGGGGGGGGATACGCAGTATTTT. The chain links TRBV27 to TRBJ2-3; maybe TRBD1 (8 bases). Germline V gives CDR1 MNHEY, CDR2 SMNVEV (reference sequence). The V and J ends lost 7 bases and 6 bases respectively, with 11 bases between them. CDR3 length: 12 residues.

This clonotype was counted many times. The CDR3 is CASGEVAKNIQYF. CDR3 bases: TGTGCCAGCGGAGAGGTAGCCAAAAACATTCAGTACTTC. The V call is TRBV12-3 or TRBV12-4, the J call TRBJ2-4; D ambiguous. V was clipped by 8 bases and J by 0 bases, with 8 bases between them. The CDR3 is made up of 13 amino acids.

This clonotype appeared many times. The J gene is TRBJ2-7, the V gene TRBV7-2, with 8 bases matching TRBD1. With 5 bases clipped from V and 2 bases from J, the junction kept 5 bases outside the gene matches. The length of the CDR3 is 14 residues. CDR1 is SGHTA, CDR2 FQGNSA, per germline. The CDR3 DNA sequence: TGTGCCAGCAGCCGGGACAGGCGAACCTACGAGCAGTACTTC. Translation: CASSRDRRTYEQYF. Variable domain in full (rest from reference TRBV7-2 and TRBJ2-7): GAGVSQSPSNKVTEKGKDVELRCDPISGHTALYWYRQSLGQGLEFLIYFQGNSAPDKSGLPSDRFSAERTGGSVSTLTIQRTQQEDSAVYLCASSRDRRTYEQYFGPGTRLTVT.

This chain uses TRBV29-1 with TRBJ2-1; D unclear. The V and J ends lost 6 bases and 5 bases respectively, with 14 bases between them. This CDR3 spans 13 amino acids. Germline loops: CDR1 SQVTM, CDR2 ANQGSEA. The DNA of the CDR3 is TGCAGCGTGGTATCGGCCCCAAACAATGAGCAGTTCTTC. Protein sequence: CSVVSAPNNEQFF.

In this sample, this clonotype turned up a few times. The chain joins TRBV5-4 to TRBJ2-1; tentative D call: TRBD2 (6 bases). V lost 3 bases and J lost 9, with 16 bases in between. There are 14 residues in the CDR3. CDR1 and CDR2 from the germline V gene are SGHNT and YYREEE (reference sequence). The CDR3 region has the DNA TGTGCCAGCAGCTACCTAGCCGGGGGAGGTGAGCAGTTCTTC. This translates into CASSYLAGGGEQFF.

There are a few counts of this clonotype. This chain connects TRBV12-3 or TRBV12-4 to TRBJ2-5; TRBD1 might be the D (6 bases). The CDR3 is made up of 14 amino acids. Between the trimmed V and J ends, which lost 6 bases and 4 bases, there was a span of 15 bases. The CDR3, as DNA: TGTGCCAGCAGCCGAACAGGGATTGGAGAGACCCAGTACTTC. Its protein product is CASSRTGIGETQYF.

V and J are TRBV2 and TRBJ1-2, with D uncertain. This CDR3 is 12 amino acids long. V dropped 3 bases and J dropped 2 bases, with 4 bases sitting between them. Germline V gene sequence: CDR1 SNHLY, CDR2 FYNNEI. The CDR3 reads CASSDGNYGYTF. The CDR3, as DNA: TGTGCCAGCAGTGACGGGAACTATGGCTACACCTTC.

The chain recombines TRBV28 with TRBJ2-1; D gene uncertain. The germline V gene encodes CDR1 MDHEN and CDR2 SYDVKM. The CDR3 length is 11 residues. V lost 3 bases and J lost 10, with 7 bases in between. The CDR3 DNA is TGTGCCAGCAGTTTCCACTTCGAGCAGTTCTTC. Translation gives CASSFHFEQFF.

This clonotype was observed at least ten times. The chain uses TRBV5-1 and TRBJ1-6, with 8 bases that match TRBD1. This CDR3 comprises 15 residues. J was trimmed by 12 bases and V by 4 bases; bases with no gene match: 12. The germline gives CDR1 SGHRS, CDR2 YFSETQ. The CDR3 reads CASSEDRVWRGPLHF. CDR3 bases: TGCGCCAGCAGCGAGGACAGGGTGTGGAGGGGACCCCTCCACTTT.

In its sample, this clonotype was seen many times. The V and J genes are TRBV12-3 or TRBV12-4 and TRBJ1-2, with D uncertain. With 7 bases removed from V and 2 bases from J, the gap between germline ends came to 5 bases. The CDR3 covers 11 residues. CDR3 residues: CASILNYGYTF. CDR3 sequence (DNA): TGTGCCAGCATCCTCAACTATGGCTACACCTTC.

This clonotype was detected a few times. V and J are TRBV4-3 and TRBJ2-1; tentative D call: TRBD2 (6 bases). The CDR3 is made up of 15 amino acids. Between the trimmed V and J ends, which lost 1 base and 5 bases, there was a span of 12 bases. Germline CDR1 is LGHNA and CDR2 is YSLEER. The CDR3 sequence is CASSQGLGVHNEQFF. In DNA, the CDR3 is TGCGCCAGCAGCCAAGGACTAGGGGTCCACAATGAGCAGTTCTTC.